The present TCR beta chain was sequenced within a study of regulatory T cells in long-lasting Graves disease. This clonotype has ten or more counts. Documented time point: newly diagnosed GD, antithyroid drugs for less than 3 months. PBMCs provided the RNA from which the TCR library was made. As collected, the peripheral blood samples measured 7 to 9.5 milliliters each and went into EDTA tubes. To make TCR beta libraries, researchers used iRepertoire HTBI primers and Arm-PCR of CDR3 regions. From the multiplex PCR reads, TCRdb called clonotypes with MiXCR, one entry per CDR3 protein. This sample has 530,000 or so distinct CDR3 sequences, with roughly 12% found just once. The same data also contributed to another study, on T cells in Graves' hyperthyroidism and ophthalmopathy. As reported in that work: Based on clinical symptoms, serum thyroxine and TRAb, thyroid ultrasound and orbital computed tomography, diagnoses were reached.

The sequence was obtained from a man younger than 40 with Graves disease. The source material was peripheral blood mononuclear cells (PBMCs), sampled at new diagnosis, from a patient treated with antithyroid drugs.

The CDR3 protein is CATSDLAGGGADTQYF. In nucleotides, the CDR3 is TGTGCCACCAGTGATTTGGCGGGAGGGGGCGCAGATACGCAGTATTTT. V gene TRBV24-1 combines with J gene TRBJ2-3; 9 nucleotides match TRBD2. Unmatched junction bases numbered 4, after V lost 0 bases and J lost 4 bases. Germline V lookup: CDR1 KGHDR, CDR2 SFDVKD. This CDR3 is built from 16 residues.